This section outlines one TCR beta chain sequence together with its context. The antigen remains unidentified. This specimen comes from a study of CD4 T cells in relation to SARS-CoV-2 and coronaviruses. The wider study: ViraFEST: roughly ten-day antigen culture of PBMCs, then TCR beta CDR3 sequencing. Negative control cultures got HIV-1 Nef peptides or no peptide.

This table comes from immunoSEQ multiplex PCR, and its TCRdb copy is limited to in-frame clones, with some not included. This table has 16,000 or so clones, 60% to 80% appearing once. Before the COVID-19 pandemic, during about 2011-2019, CD4+ T cells were taken from unexposed donors. CD4+ T cells were isolated from the cells after nine to eleven days of culture. As cell numbers allowed, unexposed-donor CD4+ T cells faced SARS-CoV-2 S/N and four cold-coronavirus spikes. The CDR3 is 14 amino acids. V was pared by 5 bases and J by 2 bases, with 5 bases of the junction left unmatched. The germline V gene has CDR1 MDHEN and CDR2 SYDVKM.

The V gene is TRBV28, the J gene TRBJ2-7; 8 positions match TRBD1. Sequencing was performed on CD4+ T cells from PBMCs, cultured in vitro. This clonotype was obtained from a human donor in good health. The CDR3 DNA sequence: TGTGCCAGCAGTCCGGGACAGGCCACCTACGAGCAGTACTTC. Translation: CASSPGQATYEQYF.